Described below is a single T cell receptor (beta chain) sequence and its context. What it binds is unknown. The PCR employed 60 Vbeta primers together with 13 Jbeta primers. Here immunoSEQ multiplex PCR was the method, and the copy in TCRdb shows in-frame clones only, minus some. The sample has roughly 100,000 clones, about 80% seen once. Germline-derived CDR1 and CDR2 are MNHNS and SASEGT. The CDR3 covers 16 residues. V lost 0 bases to trimming and J lost 2 bases; unmatched junction nucleotides: 1. This record belongs to a study of cytomegalovirus exposure and HLA in healthy donors. Whole-study context: Out of roughly 170 million T cells, an earlier analysis found 117 million unique TCR beta sequences in total.

Study findings and constraints: Per a prior analysis, the majority of TCR beta V segments were productive roughly 87% or roughly 30% of the time. Cytomegalovirus association was assigned to 170 or so TCR beta chains.

Specimen: PBMCs. This receptor was obtained from a man in his sixties in good health and CMV-seropositive. The rearrangement uses TRBV6-1 and TRBJ1-5; 10 bases agree with TRBD1. The chain's CDR3 is CASSEAGTGGNQPQHF. The CDR3 bases are TGTGCCAGCAGTGAAGCAGGGACAGGGGGCAATCAGCCCCAGCATTTT.